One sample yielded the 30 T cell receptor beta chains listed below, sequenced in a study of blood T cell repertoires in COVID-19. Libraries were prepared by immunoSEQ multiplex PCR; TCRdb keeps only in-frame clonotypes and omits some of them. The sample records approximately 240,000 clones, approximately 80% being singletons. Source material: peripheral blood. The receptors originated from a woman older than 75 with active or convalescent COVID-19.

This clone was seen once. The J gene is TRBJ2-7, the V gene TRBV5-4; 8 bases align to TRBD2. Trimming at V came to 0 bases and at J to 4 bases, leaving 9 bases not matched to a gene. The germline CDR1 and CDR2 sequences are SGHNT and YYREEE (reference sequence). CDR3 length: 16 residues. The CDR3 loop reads CASSLGNGGAGYEQYF. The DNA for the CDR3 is TGTGCCAGCAGCTTGGGGAACGGGGGGGCAGGGTACGAGCAGTACTTC. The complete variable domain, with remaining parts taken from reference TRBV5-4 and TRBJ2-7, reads ETGVTQSPTHLIKTRGQQVTLRCSSQSGHNTVSWYQQALGQGPQFIFQYYREEENGRGNFPPRFSGLQFPNYSSELNVNALELDDSALYLCASSLGNGGAGYEQYFGPGTRLTVT.

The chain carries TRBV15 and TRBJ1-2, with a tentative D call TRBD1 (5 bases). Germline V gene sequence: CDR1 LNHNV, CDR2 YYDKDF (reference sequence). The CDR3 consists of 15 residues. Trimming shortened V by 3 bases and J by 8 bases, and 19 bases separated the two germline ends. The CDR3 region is CATSRDKGAFFGYTF. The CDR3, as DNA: TGTGCCACCAGCAGGGATAAAGGGGCTTTCTTCGGCTACACCTTC.

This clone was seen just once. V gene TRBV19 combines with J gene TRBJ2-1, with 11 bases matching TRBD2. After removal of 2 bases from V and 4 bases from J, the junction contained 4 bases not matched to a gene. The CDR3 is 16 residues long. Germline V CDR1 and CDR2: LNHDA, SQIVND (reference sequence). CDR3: CASSILASGRYNEQFF. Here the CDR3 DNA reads TGTGCCAGTAGTATACTGGCTAGCGGGAGGTACAATGAGCAGTTCTTC.

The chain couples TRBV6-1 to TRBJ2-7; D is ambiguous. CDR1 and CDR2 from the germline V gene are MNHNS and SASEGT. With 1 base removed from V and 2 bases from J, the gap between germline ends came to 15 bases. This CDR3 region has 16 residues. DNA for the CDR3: TGTGCCAGCAGTGAAGGCCCCACCCCACGAGCCTACGAGCAGTACTTC. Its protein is CASSEGPTPRAYEQYF.

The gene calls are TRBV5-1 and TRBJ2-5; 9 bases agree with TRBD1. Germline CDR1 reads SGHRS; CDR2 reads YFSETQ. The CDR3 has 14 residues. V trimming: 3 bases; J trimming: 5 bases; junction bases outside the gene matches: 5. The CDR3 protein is CASSSRTGEETQYF. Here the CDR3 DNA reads TGCGCCAGCAGCTCCCGGACAGGGGAGGAGACCCAGTACTTC.

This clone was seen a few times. CDR3 region: CASSPGGDNTIYF. The CDR3 DNA reads TGCGCCAGCAGCCCTGGGGGCGATAACACCATATATTTT. The J gene is TRBJ1-3, the V gene TRBV5-1; the D gene is possibly TRBD1 (6 bases). Germline CDR1 and CDR2: SGHRS and YFSETQ. Trimming shortened V by 4 bases and J by 7 bases, and 12 bases separated the two germline ends. The CDR3 runs to 13 residues.

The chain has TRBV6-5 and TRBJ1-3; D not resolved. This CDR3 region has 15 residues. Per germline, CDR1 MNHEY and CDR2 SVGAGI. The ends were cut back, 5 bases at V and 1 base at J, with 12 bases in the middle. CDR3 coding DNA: TGTGCCAGCAGTATTAACAAGGAGTCTGGAAACACCATATATTTT. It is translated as CASSINKESGNTIYF.

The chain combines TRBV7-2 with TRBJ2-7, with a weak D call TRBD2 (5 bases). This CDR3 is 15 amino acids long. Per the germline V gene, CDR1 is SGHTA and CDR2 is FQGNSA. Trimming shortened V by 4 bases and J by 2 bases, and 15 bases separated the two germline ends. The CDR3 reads CASSYRRSPPYEQYF. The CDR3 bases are TGTGCCAGCAGCTATAGGAGGTCCCCTCCCTACGAGCAGTACTTC.

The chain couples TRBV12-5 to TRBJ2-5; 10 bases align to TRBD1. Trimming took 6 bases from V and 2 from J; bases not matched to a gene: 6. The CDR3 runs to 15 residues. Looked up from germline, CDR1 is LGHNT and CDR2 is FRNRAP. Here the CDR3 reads CASGPGQGIQETQYF. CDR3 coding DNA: TGTGCTAGTGGCCCGGGACAGGGGATTCAAGAGACCCAGTACTTC.

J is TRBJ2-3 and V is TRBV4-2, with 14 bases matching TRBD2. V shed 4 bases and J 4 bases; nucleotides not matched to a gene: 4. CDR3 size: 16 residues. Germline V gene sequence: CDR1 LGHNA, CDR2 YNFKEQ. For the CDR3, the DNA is TGTGCCAGCAGCCCTCGACTAGCGGGAGGGCCAGATACGCAGTATTTT. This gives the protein CASSPRLAGGPDTQYF.

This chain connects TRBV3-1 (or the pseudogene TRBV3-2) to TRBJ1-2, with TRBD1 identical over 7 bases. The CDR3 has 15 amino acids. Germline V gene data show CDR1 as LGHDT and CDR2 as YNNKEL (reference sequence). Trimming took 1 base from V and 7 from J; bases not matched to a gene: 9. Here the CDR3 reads CASSQVARGRSGYTF. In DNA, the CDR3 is TGTGCCAGCAGCCAAGTAGCTAGGGGGCGGAGTGGCTACACCTTC.

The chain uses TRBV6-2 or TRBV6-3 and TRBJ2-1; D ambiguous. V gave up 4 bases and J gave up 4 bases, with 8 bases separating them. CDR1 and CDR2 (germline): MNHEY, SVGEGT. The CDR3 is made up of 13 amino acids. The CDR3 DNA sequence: TGTGCCAGCAGTTTAAACCTATACAATGAGCAGTTCTTC. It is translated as CASSLNLYNEQFF.

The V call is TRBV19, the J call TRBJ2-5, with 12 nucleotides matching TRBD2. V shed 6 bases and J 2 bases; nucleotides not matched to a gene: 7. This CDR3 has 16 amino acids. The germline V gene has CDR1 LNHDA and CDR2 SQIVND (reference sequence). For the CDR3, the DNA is TGTGCCAGTAGCCCCGGACTAGCGGGGTTTCAAGAGACCCAGTACTTC. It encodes CASSPGLAGFQETQYF. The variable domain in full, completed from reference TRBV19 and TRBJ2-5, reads DGGITQSPKYLFRKEGQNVTLSCEQNLNHDAMYWYRQDPGQGLRLIYYSQIVNDFQKGDIAEGYSVSREKKESFPLTVTSAQKNPTAFYLCASSPGLAGFQETQYFGPGTRLLVL.

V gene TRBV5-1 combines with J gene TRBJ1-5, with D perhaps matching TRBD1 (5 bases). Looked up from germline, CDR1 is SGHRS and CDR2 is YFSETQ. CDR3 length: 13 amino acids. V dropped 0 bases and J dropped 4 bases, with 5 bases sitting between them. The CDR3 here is CASSLDRNQPQHF. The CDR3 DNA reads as TGCGCCAGCAGCTTGGACAGGAATCAGCCCCAGCATTTT.

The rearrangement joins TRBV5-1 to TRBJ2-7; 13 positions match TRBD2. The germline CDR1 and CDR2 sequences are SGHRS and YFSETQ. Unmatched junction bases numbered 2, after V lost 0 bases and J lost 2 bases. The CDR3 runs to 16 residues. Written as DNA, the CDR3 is TGCGCCAGCAGCTTGGGACTAGCGGGAGGTCCCTACGAGCAGTACTTC. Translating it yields CASSLGLAGGPYEQYF.

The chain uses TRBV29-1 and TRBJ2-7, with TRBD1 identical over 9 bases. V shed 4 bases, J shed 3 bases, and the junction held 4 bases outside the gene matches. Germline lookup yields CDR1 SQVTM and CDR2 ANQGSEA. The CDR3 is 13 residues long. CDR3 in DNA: TGCAGCGTTGGGGGGACAGGGTTCTACGAGCAGTACTTC. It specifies CSVGGTGFYEQYF.

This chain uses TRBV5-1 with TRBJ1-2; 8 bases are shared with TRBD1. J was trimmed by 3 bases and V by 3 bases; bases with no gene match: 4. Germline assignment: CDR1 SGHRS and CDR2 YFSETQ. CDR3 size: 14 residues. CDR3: CASSWTGLDYGYTF. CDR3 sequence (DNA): TGCGCCAGCAGCTGGACAGGGCTAGACTATGGCTACACCTTC.

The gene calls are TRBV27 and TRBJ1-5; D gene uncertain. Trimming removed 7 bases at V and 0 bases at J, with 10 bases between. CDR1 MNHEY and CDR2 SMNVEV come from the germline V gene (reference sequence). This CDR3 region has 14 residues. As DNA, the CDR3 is TGTGCCAGCAAAAGCGAATATAGCAATCAGCCCCAGCATTTT. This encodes CASKSEYSNQPQHF.

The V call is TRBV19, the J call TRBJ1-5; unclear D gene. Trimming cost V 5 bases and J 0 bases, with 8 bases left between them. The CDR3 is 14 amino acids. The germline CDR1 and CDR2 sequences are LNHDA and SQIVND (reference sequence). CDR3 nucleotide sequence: TGTGCCAGTAGTGTAAGGAGTAGCAATCAGCCCCAGCATTTT. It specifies CASSVRSSNQPQHF.

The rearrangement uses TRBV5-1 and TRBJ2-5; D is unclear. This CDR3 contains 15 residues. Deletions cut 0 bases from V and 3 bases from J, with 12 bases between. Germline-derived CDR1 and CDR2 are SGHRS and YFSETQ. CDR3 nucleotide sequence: TGCGCCAGCAGCTTGGTCGTCCAGAACAAAGAGACCCAGTACTTC. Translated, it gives CASSLVVQNKETQYF.

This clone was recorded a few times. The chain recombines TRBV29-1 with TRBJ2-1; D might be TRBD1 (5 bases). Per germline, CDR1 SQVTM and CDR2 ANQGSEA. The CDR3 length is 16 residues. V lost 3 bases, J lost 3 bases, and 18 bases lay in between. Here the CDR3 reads CSVEVGQSIRYNEQFF. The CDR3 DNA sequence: TGCAGCGTTGAGGTGGGGCAGAGCATACGCTACAATGAGCAGTTCTTC.

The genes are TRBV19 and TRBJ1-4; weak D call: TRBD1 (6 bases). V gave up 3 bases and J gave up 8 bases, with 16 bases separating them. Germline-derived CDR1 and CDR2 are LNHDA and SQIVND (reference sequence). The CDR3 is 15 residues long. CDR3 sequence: CASSMNEDRGEKLFF. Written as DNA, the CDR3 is TGTGCCAGTAGTATGAACGAGGACAGAGGCGAAAAACTGTTTTTT. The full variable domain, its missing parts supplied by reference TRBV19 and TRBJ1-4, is DGGITQSPKYLFRKEGQNVTLSCEQNLNHDAMYWYRQDPGQGLRLIYYSQIVNDFQKGDIAEGYSVSREKKESFPLTVTSAQKNPTAFYLCASSMNEDRGEKLFFGSGTQLSVL.

The CDR3 is CASSPRNSRTEAFF. The CDR3 bases are TGTGCCAGCAGCCCCCGGAACAGTCGCACTGAAGCTTTCTTT. The chain has TRBV3-1 (or the pseudogene TRBV3-2) and TRBJ1-1; no clear D gene. Germline V gene sequence: CDR1 LGHDT, CDR2 YNNKEL (reference sequence). This CDR3 has 14 amino acids. Trimming shortened V by 4 bases and J by 4 bases, and 13 bases separated the two germline ends.

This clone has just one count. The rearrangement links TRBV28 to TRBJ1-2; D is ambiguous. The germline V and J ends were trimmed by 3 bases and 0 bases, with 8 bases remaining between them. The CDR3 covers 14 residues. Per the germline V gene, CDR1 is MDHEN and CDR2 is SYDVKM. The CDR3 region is CASSFSQPNYGYTF. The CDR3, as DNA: TGTGCCAGCAGTTTTTCACAGCCTAACTATGGCTACACCTTC.

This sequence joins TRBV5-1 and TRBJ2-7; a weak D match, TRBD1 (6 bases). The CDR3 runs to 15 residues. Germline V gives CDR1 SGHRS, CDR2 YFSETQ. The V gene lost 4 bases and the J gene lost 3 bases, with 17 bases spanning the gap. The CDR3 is CASSPTGSRVYEQYF. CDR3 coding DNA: TGCGCCAGCAGCCCCACAGGGTCGAGGGTCTACGAGCAGTACTTC. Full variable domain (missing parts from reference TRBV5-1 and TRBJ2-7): KAGVTQTPRYLIKTRGQQVTLSCSPISGHRSVSWYQQTPGQGLQFLFEYFSETQRNKGNFPGRFSGRQFSNSRSEMNVSTLELGDSALYLCASSPTGSRVYEQYFGPGTRLTVT.

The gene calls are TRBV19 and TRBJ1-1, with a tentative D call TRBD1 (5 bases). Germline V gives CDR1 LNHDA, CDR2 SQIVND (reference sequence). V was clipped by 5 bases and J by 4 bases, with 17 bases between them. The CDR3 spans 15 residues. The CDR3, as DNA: TGTGCCAGTAGTTTGGAGGGACCGAGGAGCACTGAAGCTTTCTTT. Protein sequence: CASSLEGPRSTEAFF.

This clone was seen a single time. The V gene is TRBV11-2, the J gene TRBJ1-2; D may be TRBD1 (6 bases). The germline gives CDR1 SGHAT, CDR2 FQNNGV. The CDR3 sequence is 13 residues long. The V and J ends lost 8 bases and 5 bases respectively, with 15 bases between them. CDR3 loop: CASAPGGQYGYTF. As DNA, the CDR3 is TGTGCCAGCGCCCCGGGGGGGCAGTATGGCTACACCTTC.

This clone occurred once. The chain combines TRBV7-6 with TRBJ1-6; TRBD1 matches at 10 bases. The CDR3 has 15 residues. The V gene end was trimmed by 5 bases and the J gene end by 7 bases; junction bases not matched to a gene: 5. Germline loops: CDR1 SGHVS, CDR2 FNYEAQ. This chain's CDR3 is CASSVGQGENSPLHF. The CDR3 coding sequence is TGTGCCAGCAGCGTAGGACAGGGGGAGAATTCACCCCTCCACTTT.

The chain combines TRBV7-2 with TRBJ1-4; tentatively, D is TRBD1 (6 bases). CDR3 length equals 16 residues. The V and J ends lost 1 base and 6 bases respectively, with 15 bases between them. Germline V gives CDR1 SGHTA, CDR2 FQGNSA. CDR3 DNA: TGTGCCAGCAGCTTAGGGCCCAGCAGGGGTTATGAAAAACTGTTTTTT. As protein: CASSLGPSRGYEKLFF. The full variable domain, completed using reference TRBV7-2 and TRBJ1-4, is GAGVSQSPSNKVTEKGKDVELRCDPISGHTALYWYRQSLGQGLEFLIYFQGNSAPDKSGLPSDRFSAERTGGSVSTLTIQRTQQEDSAVYLCASSLGPSRGYEKLFFGSGTQLSVL.

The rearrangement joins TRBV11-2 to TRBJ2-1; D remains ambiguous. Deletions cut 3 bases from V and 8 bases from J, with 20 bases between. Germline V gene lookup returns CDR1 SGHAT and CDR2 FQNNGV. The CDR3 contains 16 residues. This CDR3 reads CASSLYGRVVVDEQFF. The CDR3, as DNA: TGTGCCAGCAGCTTGTATGGGCGTGTCGTTGTCGATGAGCAGTTCTTC.